The clone carrying this T cell receptor beta chain has a single count. Its specificity is unknown. Donors had nominal health at sampling but likely had unrecorded immune exposures. This record comes from a study of cytomegalovirus exposure and HLA in healthy donors. Trimming removed 10 bases from V and 4 bases from J, with 13 bases in between. The length of the CDR3 is 12 residues. In germline, CDR1 is MNHEY, CDR2 SMNVEV (reference sequence). General study findings and limits: Reported findings show TCR beta sequences accurately forecast HLA-A and HLA-B alleles in most subjects. A link between a missense DCLRE1C variant and TCR beta V- and J-gene trimming emerged from a later analysis.

With 60 Vbeta and 13 Jbeta primers, the PCR was carried out. Repertoires were generated with immunoSEQ multiplex PCR, while TCRdb's copy carries only in-frame clones and drops some. The sample has more than 140,000 clones, roughly 87% seen once. This chain links TRBV27 with TRBJ1-2; D might be TRBD1 (5 bases). The sequence derives from a man aged 25-40 years in good health and CMV-seropositive. Sequencing used PBMCs. For the CDR3, the DNA is TGTGCCACCCTGACAGTGCCCTATGGCTACACCTTC. This gives the protein CATLTVPYGYTF.